This note documents a single T cell receptor beta chain sequence. This record comes from a study of blood T cell repertoires in COVID-19. Seattle participants joined during active infection and were tracked over time. The assay was immunoSEQ multiplex PCR, and TCRdb's table has in-frame clones only and misses some. This sample yields 140,000 or so clones, of which 84% are seen a single time; 8.9% belongs to the top ten. The V and J ends lost 7 bases and 7 bases, in that order; junction bases with no gene match: 20. Germline CDR1 reads SNHLY; CDR2 reads FYNNEI. This CDR3 is built from 17 residues. The sequence was collected from a young man with COVID-19, enrolled during active disease. This chain connects TRBV2 to TRBJ2-7; 9 nucleotides line up with TRBD1. The sequencing sample was made of peripheral blood. DNA of the CDR3: TGTGCCAGCACCTCCATACCGGACAGGGGTCCCCTGGTGGAGCAGTACTTC. Amino acid sequence: CASTSIPDRGPLVEQYF.